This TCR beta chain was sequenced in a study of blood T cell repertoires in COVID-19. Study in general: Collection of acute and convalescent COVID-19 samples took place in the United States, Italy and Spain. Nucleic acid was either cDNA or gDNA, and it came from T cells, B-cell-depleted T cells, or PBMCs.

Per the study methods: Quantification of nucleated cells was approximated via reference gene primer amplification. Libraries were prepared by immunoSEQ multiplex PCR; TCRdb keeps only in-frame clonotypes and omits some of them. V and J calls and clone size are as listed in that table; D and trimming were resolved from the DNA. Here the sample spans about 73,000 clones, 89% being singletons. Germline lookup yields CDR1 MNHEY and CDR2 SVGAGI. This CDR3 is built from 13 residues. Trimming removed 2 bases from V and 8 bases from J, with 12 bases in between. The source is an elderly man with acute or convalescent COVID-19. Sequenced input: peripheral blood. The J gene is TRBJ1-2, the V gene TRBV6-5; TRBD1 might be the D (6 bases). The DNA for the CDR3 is TGTGCCAGCAGTTACCAGGGGATAGGCGGCTACACCTTC. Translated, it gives CASSYQGIGGYTF.